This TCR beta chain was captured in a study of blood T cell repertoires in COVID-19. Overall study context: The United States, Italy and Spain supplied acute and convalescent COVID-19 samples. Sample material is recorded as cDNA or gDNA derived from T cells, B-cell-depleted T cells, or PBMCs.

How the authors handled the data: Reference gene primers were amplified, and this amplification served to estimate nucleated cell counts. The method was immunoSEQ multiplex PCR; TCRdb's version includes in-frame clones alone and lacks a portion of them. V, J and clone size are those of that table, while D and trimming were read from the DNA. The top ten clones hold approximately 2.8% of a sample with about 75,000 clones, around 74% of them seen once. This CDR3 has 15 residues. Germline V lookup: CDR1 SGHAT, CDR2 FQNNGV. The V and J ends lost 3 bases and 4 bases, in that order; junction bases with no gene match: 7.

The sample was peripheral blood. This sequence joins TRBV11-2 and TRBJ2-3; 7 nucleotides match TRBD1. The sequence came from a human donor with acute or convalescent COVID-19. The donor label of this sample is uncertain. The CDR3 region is CASSLLGGASDTQYF. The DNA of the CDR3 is TGTGCCAGCAGCTTGTTAGGGGGCGCTTCAGATACGCAGTATTTT.